This TCR beta chain came from a study of T cell responses to AZD1222 COVID-19 vaccine. The wider study: Analysis merged second doses at about 4 or about 12 weeks.

The length of the CDR3 is 16 residues. V gave up 0 bases and J gave up 2 bases, with 11 bases separating them. CDR1 is MGHRA, CDR2 YSYEKL, per germline. Details on this clone: What it recognizes is unknown.

Findings of the study overall: Increases in Spike-specific TCR breadth and depth were seen after two AZD1222 doses.

Sequenced by immunoSEQ multiplex PCR; TCRdb stores in-frame clones only, minus some. The sample consists of 150,000 to 200,000 clones, 85% to 90% of them appearing once. The chain recombines TRBV4-1 with TRBJ1-5; D remains unclear. Specimen: peripheral blood, collected on day 0 of AZD1222 vaccination. This clonotype originated in an adult in good health. The CDR3 DNA sequence: TGCGCCAGCAGCCAAGAAGAAGGGAACCGCAATCAGCCCCAGCATTTT. It translates to CASSQEEGNRNQPQHF.